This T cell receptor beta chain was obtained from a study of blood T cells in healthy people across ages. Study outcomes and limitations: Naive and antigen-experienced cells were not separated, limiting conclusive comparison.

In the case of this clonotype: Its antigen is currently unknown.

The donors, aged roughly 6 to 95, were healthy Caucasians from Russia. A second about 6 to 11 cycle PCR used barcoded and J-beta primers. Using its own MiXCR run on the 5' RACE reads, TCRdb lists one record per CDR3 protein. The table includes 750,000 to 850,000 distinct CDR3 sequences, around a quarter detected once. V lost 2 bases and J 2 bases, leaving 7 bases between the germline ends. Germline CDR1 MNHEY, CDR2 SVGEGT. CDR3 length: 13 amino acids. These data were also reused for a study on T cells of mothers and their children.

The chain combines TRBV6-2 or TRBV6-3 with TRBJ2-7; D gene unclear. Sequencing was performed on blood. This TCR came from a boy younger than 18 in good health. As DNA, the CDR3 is TGTGCCAGCAGTTACGCCGGACCCTACGAGCAGTACTTC. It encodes CASSYAGPYEQYF.